This TCR beta chain was identified during a study of cytomegalovirus exposure and HLA in healthy donors. This clone appeared a single time. Its specificity is unknown. General study results and limits: Many donors carried some public TCRs, although rarity characterized most TCR sequences. Researchers counted 164 TCR beta chains as cytomegalovirus-associated.

J was trimmed by 0 bases and V by 3 bases; bases with no gene match: 7. The germline CDR1 and CDR2 sequences are MNHEY and SMNVEV (reference sequence). This CDR3 is 17 amino acids long. Data came from immunoSEQ multiplex PCR; TCRdb stores just in-frame clones and leaves some out. The table records roughly 300,000 clones, around 87% of them present only once. This chain uses TRBV27 with TRBJ1-2; 10 nucleotides line up with TRBD1. The sequenced sample consisted of PBMCs. This TCR derives from a woman aged 18-30 years in good health and CMV-seronegative. The CDR3 DNA reads TGTGCCAGCAGTTTCCGGGGACAGGGGCGAGCTAACTATGGCTACACCTTC. Protein sequence: CASSFRGQGRANYGYTF.